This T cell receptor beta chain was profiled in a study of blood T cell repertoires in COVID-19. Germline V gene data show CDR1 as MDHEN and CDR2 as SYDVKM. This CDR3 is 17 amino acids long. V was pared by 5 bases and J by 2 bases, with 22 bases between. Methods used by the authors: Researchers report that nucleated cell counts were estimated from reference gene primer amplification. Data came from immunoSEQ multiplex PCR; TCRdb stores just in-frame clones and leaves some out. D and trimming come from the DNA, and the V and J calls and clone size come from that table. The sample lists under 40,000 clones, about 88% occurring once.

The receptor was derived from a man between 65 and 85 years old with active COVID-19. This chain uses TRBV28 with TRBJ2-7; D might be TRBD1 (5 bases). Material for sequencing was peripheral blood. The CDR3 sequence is CASSLRQGRYLPYEQYF. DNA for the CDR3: TGTGCCAGCAGTCTCCGGCAGGGTAGGTATTTACCCTACGAGCAGTACTTC.